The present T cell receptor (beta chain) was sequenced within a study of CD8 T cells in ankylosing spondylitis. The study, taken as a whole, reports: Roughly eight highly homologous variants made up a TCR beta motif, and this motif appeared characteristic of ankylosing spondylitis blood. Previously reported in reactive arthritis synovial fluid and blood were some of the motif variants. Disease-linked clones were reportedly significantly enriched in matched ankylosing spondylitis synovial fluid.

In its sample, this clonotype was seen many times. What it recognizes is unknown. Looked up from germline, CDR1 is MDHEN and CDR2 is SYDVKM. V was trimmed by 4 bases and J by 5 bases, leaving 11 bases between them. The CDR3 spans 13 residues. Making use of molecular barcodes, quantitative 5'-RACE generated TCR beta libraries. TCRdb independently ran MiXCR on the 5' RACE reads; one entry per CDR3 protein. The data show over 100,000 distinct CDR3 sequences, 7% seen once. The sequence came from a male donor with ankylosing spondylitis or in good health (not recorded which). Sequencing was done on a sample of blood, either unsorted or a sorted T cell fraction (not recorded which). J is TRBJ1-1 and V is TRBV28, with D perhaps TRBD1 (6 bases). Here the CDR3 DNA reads TGTGCCAGCAGTTCCCAGGGGCGGACTGAAGCTTTCTTT. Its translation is CASSSQGRTEAFF.